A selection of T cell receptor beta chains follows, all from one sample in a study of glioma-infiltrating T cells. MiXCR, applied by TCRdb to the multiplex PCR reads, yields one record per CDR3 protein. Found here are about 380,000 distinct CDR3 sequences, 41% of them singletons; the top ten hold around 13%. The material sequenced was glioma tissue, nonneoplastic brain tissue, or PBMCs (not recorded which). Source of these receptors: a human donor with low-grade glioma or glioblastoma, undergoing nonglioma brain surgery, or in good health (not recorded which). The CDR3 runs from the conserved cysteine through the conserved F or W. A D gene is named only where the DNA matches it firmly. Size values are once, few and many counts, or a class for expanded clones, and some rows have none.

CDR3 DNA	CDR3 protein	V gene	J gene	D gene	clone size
TGTGCCAGCTCGGCGGGAATGATAGGTACGGGGTATACGCAGTATTTT	CASSAGMIGTGYTQYF	TRBV2	TRBJ2-3	NA	NA
TGTGCCAGCAGCCTCCAGCGGGACACCGGGGAGCTGTTTTTT	CASSLQRDTGELFF	TRBV4-2	TRBJ2-2	NA	few
TGTGCCAGCGACTCGGGACCAGCGGGCACCGGGGAGCTGTTTTTT	CASDSGPAGTGELFF	TRBV6-2/TRBV6-3	TRBJ2-2	NA	NA
TGTGCCAGCAGCTTTTCAAGTCCTAATGAAAAACTGTTTTTT	CASSFSSPNEKLFF	TRBV7-9	TRBJ1-4	NA	NA
TGCAGTACCCGGGAGACCCAGTACTTC	CSTRETQYF	TRBV20-1	TRBJ2-5	NA	NA
TGTGCCAGCAGTTTATCTGACGGGACGCGCTACACCTTC	CASSLSDGTRYTF	TRBV28	TRBJ1-2	NA	NA
TGTGCCAGCAGCTCCAATGACAGGGGGCAATTCTCTGAAGCTTTCTTT	CASSSNDRGQFSEAFF	TRBV5-4	TRBJ1-1	TRBD1	few
TGTGCCAGCTCACCGACAGGGGTGACTGAAGCTTTCTTT	CASSPTGVTEAFF	TRBV18	TRBJ1-1	TRBD1	NA
TGCAGTTCGGTACAGGGGCAACTTGATGAAAAACTGTTTTTT	CSSVQGQLDEKLFF	TRBV20-1	TRBJ1-4	TRBD1	NA
TGCAGTGCTAGAGATTTGGGGAAGTATGGCTACACCTTC	CSARDLGKYGYTF	TRBV20-1	TRBJ1-2	NA	NA
TGTGCCAGCAGTTTGGGGGCGCTAGCGGGACGCACAGATACGCAGTATTTT	CASSLGALAGRTDTQYF	TRBV28	TRBJ2-3	TRBD2	NA
TGTGCCAGCAGCGTAAGAGGAGGGGGGATTTACGAGCAGTACTTC	CASSVRGGGIYEQYF	TRBV6-2/TRBV6-3	TRBJ2-7	NA	NA
TGCAGTGCTAGAGATCGGGTACTAGCGGGAGTTGAGCAGTTCTTC	CSARDRVLAGVEQFF	TRBV20-1	TRBJ2-1	TRBD2	NA
TGTGCCAGCAGACCCGACAGGGTACTCCGCGAGCAGTACTTC	CASRPDRVLREQYF	TRBV28	TRBJ2-7	TRBD1	few
TGTGCCAGCAGCCTCCGACTGGATACGCAGTATTTT	CASSLRLDTQYF	TRBV7-2	TRBJ2-3	NA	few
TGTGCCAGCAGTGTAGACAGTAGAAAAAACATTCAGTACTTC	CASSVDSRKNIQYF	TRBV12-3/TRBV12-4	TRBJ2-4	NA	NA
TGTGCCAGCACCTCGGGGGATTATAGCAATCAGCCCCAGCATTTT	CASTSGDYSNQPQHF	TRBV28	TRBJ1-5	NA	NA
TGTGCCAGCTCACCACCGGACAGTCCCGGGGAGCTGTTTTTT	CASSPPDSPGELFF	TRBV18	TRBJ2-2	NA	NA
TGTGCCAGCAGCCCGCTGCCGATTTACTCCAATGGCTACACCTTC	CASSPLPIYSNGYTF	TRBV7-9	TRBJ1-2	NA	NA
TGTGCCAGCATCTCGGGGCACTCCTACAATGAGCAGTTCTTC	CASISGHSYNEQFF	TRBV28	TRBJ2-1	NA	NA
TGCGCCAGCAGCCTAGGACTAGCGGGAGCCGCTAGCACAGATACGCAGTATTTT	CASSLGLAGAASTDTQYF	TRBV4-1	TRBJ2-3	TRBD2	NA
TGTGCCAGCAGTTTATTGGGGGGCTGGGGCACTGAAGCTTCCTTT	CASSLLGGWGTEASF	TRBV28	TRBJ1-1	NA	NA